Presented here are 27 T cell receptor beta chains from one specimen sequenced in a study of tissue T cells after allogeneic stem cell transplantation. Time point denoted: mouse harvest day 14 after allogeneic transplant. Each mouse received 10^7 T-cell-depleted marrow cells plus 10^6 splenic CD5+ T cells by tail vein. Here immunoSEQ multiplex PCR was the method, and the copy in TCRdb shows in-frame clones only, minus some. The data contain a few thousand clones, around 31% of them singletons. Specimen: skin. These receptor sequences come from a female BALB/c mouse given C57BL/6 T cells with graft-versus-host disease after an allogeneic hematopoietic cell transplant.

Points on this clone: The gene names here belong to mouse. The DNA read from the CDR3 is TGTGCCAGCGGTGAGGCTGGGGGGGGCTATGAACAGTAC. Its protein product is CASGEAGGGYEQY. The CDR3, in full, reads CASGEAGGGYEQYF. The chain employs TRBV13-2 and TRBJ2-7; 9 bases align to TRBD2. The missing CDR3 end, 1 residue past where the read stops, is filled in from the germline J gene. CDR3 size: 14 residues. CDR1 is NNHNN, CDR2 SYGAGS, per germline (reference sequence). V lost 2 bases and J lost 3; bases outside the gene matches: 3.

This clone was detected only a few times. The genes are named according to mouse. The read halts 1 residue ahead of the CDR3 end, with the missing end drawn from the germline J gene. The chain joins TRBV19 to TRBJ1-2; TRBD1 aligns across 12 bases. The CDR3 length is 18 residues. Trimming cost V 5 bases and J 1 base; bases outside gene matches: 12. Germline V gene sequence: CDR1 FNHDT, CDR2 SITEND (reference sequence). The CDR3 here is CASSRDRGRRGGNSDYTF. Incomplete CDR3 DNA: TGTGCCAGCAGCCGGGACAGGGGGCGCCGAGGGGGAAACTCCGACTACACC.

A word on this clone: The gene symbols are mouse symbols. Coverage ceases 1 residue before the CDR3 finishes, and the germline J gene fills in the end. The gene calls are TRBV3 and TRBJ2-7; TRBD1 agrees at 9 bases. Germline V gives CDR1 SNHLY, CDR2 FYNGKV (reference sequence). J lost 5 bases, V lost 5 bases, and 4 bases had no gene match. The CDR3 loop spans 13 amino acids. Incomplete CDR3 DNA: TGTGCCAGCAGCAGGGACAGGGAGAATGAACAGTAC. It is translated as CASSRDRENEQY. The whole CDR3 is CASSRDRENEQYF.

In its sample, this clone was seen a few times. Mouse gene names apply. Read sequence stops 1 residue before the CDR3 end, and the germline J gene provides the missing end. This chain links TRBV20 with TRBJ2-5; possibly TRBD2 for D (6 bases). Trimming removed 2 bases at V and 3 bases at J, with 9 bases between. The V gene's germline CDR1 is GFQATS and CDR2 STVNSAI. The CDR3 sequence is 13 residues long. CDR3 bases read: TGTGGTGCTAGGAGGCTGGGGCAAGACACCCAGTAC. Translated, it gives CGARRLGQDTQY. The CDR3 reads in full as CGARRLGQDTQYF.

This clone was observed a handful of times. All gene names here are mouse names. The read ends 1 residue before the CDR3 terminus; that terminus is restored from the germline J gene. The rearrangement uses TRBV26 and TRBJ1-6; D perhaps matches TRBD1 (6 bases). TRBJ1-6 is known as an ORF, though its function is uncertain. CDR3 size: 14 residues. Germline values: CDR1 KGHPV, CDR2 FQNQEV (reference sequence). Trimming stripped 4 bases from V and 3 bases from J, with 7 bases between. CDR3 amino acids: CASSRDNYNSPLYF. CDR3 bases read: TGTGCCAGCAGTCGGGACAACTATAATTCGCCCCTCTAC.

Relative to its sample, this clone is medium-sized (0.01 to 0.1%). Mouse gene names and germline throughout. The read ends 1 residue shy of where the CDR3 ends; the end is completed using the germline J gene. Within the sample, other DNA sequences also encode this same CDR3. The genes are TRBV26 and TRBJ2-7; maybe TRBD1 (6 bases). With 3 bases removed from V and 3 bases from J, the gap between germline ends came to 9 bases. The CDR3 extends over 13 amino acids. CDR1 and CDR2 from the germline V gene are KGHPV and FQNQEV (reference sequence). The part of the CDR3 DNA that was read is TGTGCCAGCAGTCTCCGGGACATCTATGAACAGTAC. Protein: CASSLRDIYEQY. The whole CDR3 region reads CASSLRDIYEQYF.

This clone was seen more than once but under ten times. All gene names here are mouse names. Partial CDR3 DNA: TGCTCCAGCAGTCAATCGAGGACAGGGACTAGTCAAAACACCTTGTAC. It yields the protein CSSSQSRTGTSQNTLY. The full CDR3 is CSSSQSRTGTSQNTLYF. This rearrangement joins TRBV23 to TRBJ2-4; TRBD1, as called in the table, went unchecked against the DNA. Read data end 1 residue before the CDR3 end; the end is taken from the germline J gene. The CDR3 is 17 amino acids. Germline-derived CDR1 and CDR2 are KGHTA and FQNQQP.

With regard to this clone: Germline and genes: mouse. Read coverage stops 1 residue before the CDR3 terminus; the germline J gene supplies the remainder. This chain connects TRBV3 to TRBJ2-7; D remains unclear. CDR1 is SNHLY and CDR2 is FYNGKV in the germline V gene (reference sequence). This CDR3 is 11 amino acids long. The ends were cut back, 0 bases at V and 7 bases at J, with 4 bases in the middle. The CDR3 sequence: CASSLAREQYF. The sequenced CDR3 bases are TGTGCCAGCAGCTTAGCACGGGAACAGTAC.

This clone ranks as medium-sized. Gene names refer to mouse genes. The sequenced part of the CDR3 DNA is TGTGCCAGCAGCTTCAGCCCTTCTGGAAATACGCTCTAT. It encodes CASSFSPSGNTLY. The CDR3 as a whole reads CASSFSPSGNTLYF. The rearrangement joins TRBV4 to TRBJ1-3; D remains unclear. Read sequence stops 1 residue before the CDR3 end, and the germline J gene provides the missing end. The CDR3 totals 14 residues. The germline V gene has CDR1 LGHDT and CDR2 YNNKQL (reference sequence). Trimming took off 4 bases at V and 0 bases at J, with 7 bases between the two ends.

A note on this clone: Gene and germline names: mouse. CDR3: CASSFWGALETGQLYF. The CDR3 DNA, read in part, is TGTGCCAGCAGTTTTTGGGGGGCGCTAGAGACCGGGCAGCTCTAC. V gene TRBV15 combines with J gene TRBJ2-2, with a tentative D call TRBD2 (7 bases). The missing CDR3 end, 1 residue past where the read stops, is filled in from the germline J gene. From germline, CDR1 is SGHND and CDR2 FRSKSL. The CDR3 has 16 residues. V was clipped by 3 bases and J by 5 bases, with 16 bases between them.

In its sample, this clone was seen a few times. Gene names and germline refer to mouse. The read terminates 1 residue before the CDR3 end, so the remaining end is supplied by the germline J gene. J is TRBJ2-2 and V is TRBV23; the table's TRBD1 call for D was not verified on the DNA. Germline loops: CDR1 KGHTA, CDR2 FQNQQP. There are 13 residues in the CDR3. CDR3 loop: CSSSRGNTGQLYF. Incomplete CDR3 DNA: TGCTCCAGCAGTCGAGGAAACACCGGGCAGCTCTAC.

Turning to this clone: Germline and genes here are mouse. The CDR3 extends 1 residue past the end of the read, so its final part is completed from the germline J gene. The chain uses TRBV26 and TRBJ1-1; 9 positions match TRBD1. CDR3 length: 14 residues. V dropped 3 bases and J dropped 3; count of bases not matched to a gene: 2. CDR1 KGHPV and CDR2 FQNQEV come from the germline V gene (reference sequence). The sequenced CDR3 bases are TGTGCCAGCAGTCTAAGGACAGGGGACACAGAAGTCTTC. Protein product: CASSLRTGDTEVF. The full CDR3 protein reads CASSLRTGDTEVFF.

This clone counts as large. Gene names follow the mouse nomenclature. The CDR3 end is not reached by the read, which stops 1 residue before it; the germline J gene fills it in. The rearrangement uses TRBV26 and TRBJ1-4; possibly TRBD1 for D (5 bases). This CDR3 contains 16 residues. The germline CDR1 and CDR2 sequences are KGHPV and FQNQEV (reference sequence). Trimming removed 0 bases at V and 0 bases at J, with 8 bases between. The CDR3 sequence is CASSLSLGLSNERLFF. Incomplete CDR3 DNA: TGTGCCAGCAGTCTGTCGCTGGGACTTTCCAACGAAAGATTATTT.

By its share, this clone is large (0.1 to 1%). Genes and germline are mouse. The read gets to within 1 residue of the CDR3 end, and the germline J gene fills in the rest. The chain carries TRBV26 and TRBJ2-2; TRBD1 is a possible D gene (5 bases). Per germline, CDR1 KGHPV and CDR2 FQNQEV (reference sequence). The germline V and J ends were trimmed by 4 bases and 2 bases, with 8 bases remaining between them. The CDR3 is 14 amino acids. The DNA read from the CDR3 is TGTGCCAGCAGTCCGTCAGGGAACACCGGGCAGCTCTAC. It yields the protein CASSPSGNTGQLY. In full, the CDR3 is CASSPSGNTGQLYF.

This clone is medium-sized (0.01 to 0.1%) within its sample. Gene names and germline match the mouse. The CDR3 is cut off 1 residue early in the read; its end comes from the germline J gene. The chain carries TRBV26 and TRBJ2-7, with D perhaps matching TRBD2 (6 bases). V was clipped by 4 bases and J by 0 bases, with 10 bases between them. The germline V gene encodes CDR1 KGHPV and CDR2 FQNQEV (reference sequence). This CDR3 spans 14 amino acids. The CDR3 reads CASSPLGLSYEQYF. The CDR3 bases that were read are TGTGCCAGCAGTCCTCTGGGGCTCTCCTATGAACAGTAC.

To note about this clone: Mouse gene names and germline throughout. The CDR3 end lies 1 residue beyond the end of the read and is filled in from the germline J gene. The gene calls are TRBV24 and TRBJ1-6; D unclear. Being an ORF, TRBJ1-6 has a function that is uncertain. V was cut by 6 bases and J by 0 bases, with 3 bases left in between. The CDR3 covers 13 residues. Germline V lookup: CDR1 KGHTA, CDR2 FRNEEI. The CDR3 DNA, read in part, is TGTGCCAGCAGGGGTTCCTATAATTCGCCCCTCTAC. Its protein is CASRGSYNSPLY. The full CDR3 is CASRGSYNSPLYF.

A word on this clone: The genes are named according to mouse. The CDR3 reads CASSGNTGQLYF. The covered CDR3 bases are TGTGCCAGCAGTGGAAACACCGGGCAGCTCTAC. The chain recombines TRBV26 with TRBJ2-2; D uncertain. The CDR3 end is not reached by the read, which stops 1 residue before it; the germline J gene fills it in. Deletions cut 5 bases from V and 1 base from J, with 2 bases between. The CDR3 length is 12 residues. From germline, CDR1 is KGHPV and CDR2 FQNQEV (reference sequence).

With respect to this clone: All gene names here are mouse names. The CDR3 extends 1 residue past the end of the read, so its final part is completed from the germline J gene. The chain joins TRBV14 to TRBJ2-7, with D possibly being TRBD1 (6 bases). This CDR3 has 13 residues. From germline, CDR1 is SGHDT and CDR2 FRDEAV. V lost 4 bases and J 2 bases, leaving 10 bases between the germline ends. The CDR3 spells CASSPGTPYEQYF. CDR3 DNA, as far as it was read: TGTGCCAGCAGTCCCGGGACACCCTATGAACAGTAC.

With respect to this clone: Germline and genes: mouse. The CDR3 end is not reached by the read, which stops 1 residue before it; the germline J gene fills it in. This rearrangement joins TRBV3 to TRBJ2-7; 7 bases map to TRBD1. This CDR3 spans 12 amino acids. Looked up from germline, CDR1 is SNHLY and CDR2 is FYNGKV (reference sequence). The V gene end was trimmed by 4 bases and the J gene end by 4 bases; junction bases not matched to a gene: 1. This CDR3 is CASSWGQYEQYF. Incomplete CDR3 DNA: TGTGCCAGCAGCTGGGGACAGTATGAACAGTAC.

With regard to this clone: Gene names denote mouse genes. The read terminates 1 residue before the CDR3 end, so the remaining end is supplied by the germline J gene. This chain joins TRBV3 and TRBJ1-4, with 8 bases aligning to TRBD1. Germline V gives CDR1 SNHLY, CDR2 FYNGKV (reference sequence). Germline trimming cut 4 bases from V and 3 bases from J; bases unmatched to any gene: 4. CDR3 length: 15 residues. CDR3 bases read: TGTGCCAGCAGCTCTCACAGGGGGGCCAACGAAAGATTATTT. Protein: CASSSHRGANERLF. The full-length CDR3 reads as CASSSHRGANERLFF.

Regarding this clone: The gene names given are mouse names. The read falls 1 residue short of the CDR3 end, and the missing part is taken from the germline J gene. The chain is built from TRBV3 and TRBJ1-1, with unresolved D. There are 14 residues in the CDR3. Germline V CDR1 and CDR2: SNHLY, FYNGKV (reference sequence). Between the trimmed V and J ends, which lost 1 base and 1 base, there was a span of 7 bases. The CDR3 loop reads CASSLDPGNTEVFF. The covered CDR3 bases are TGTGCCAGCAGCTTAGATCCAGGGAACACAGAAGTCTTC.

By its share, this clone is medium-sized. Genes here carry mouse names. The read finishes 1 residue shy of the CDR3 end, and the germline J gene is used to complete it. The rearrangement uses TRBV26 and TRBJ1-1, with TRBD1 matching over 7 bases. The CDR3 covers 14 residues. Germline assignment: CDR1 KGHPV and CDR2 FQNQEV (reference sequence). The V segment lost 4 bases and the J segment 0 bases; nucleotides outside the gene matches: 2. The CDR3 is CASSPGTANTEVFF. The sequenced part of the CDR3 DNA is TGTGCCAGCAGTCCCGGGACAGCAAACACAGAAGTCTTC.

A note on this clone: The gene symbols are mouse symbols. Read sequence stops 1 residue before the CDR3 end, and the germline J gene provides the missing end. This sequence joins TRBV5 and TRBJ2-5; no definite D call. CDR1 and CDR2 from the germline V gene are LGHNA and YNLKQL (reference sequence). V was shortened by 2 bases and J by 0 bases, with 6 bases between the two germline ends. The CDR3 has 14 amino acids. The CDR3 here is CASSQMDNQDTQYF. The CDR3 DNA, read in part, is TGTGCCAGCAGCCAAATGGACAACCAAGACACCCAGTAC.

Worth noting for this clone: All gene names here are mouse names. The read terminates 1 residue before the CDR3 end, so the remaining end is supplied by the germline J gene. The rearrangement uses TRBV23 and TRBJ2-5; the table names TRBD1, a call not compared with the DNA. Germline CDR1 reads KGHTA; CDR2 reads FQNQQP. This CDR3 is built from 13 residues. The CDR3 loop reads CSSSPGQQDTQYF. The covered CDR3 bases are TGCTCCAGCAGTCCAGGACAACAAGACACCCAGTAC.

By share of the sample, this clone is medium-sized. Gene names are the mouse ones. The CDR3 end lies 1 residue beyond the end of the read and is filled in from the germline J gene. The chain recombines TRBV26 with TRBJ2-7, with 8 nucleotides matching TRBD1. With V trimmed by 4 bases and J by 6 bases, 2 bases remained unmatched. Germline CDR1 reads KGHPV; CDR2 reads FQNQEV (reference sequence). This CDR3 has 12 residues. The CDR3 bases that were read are TGTGCCAGCAGTCCGGACAGGGTTGAACAGTAC. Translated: CASSPDRVEQY. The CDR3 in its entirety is CASSPDRVEQYF.

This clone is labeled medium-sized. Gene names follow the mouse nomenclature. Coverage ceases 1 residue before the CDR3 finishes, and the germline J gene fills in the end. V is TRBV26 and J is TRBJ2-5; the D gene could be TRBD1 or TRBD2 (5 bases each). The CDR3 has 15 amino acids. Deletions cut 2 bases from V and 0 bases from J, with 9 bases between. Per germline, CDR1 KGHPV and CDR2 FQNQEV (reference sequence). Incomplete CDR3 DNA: TGTGCCAGCAGTCTGCCCGGGGCGAACCAAGACACCCAGTAC. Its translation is CASSLPGANQDTQY. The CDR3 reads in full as CASSLPGANQDTQYF.

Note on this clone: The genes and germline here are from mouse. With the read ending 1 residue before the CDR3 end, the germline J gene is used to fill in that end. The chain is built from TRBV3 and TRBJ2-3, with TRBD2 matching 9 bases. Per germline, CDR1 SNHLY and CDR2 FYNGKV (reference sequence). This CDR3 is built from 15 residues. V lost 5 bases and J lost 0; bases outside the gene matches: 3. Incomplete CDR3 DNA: TGTGCCAGCAGCAGAACTGGGGGGAGTGCAGAAACGCTGTAT. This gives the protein CASSRTGGSAETLY. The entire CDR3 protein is CASSRTGGSAETLYF.